The clone carrying this T cell receptor beta chain was detected ten times or more. The data originate from a study of early T cells in non-severe SARS-CoV-2 infection. Individual cDNA molecules carried attached unique molecular identifiers. TCRdb used MiXCR to reprocess the 5' RACE reads, holding one entry per CDR3 protein. The data contain some 27,000 distinct CDR3 sequences, about 4.6% of them seen just once; the ten biggest clones take up about 12%. The sample was whole blood. The receptor was derived from an adult who was a healthcare worker with PCR-confirmed SARS-CoV-2 infection or an uninfected control (not recorded which).

CDR3 residues: CASSGDRADEQFF. The CDR3 DNA sequence: TGTGCCAGCAGCGGGGACAGGGCCGATGAGCAGTTCTTC. The chain couples TRBV5-4 to TRBJ2-1; 9 bases are a match to TRBD1. After removal of 4 bases from V and 8 bases from J, the junction contained 4 bases not matched to a gene. The CDR3 length is 13 residues. The germline gives CDR1 SGHNT, CDR2 YYREEE (reference sequence).